This T cell receptor beta chain originates from a study of cytomegalovirus exposure and HLA in healthy donors (dated by TCRdb to 2015 to 2018). Some background on the complete study: A later analysis indicated that the 120 validation repertoires were generated on the platform also employed for the roughly 650 repertoires of the first cohort. The study aimed to test whether cataloging public T cell receptors could reveal signatures of past pathogen exposure. A separate validation cohort of some 130 different subjects was used in addition to the roughly 700-subject first cohort. To predict cytomegalovirus infection status, the study brought together high-throughput TCR immunosequencing, statistical association of individual TCRs with disease status, and machine learning.

V and J are trimmed by 7 bases and 2 bases, and the gene matches miss 5 bases of the junction. The CDR3 goes from the cysteine to the phenylalanine over 16 residues. Left in the record is the CDR3 DNA by itself, 48 bases read in frame from the first base. In the germline V gene, CDR1 corresponds to SNHLY and CDR2 to FYNNEI. The library was made by the immunoSEQ multiplex PCR assay. Regarding the original processing steps: A statistical classification framework was built for diagnosing cytomegalovirus status from the catalog of TCR beta chain sequences. TCRdb provides this immuneACCESS table in a form limited to in-frame rearrangements. Some clones are lacking; in checked studies, under half of them reflect an unresolved V gene, and why the rest are absent is not known. That table furnishes V, J and clone size, whereas the DNA furnished D and trimming. The table for this sample lists fewer than 130,000 clones; 85% to 90% of them were counted only once. Almost 1.5% of the sample lies in the top ten.

About this clone: Its binding antigen is unknown. Base qualities were left out, and no much larger clone turns up one base away.

Broader findings and caveats from the paper: Most TCR sequences were seen in very few donors, while some public TCRs were found in many individuals. A total of 150 or so TCR beta chains were listed by the study as associated with cytomegalovirus. According to the authors, the approach could potentially be generalized to other disease states and immunological phenotypes. Three of the identified cytomegalovirus-associated TCR beta chains were confirmed in vitro to be specific for cytomegalovirus antigens. All 120 or so repertoires were used to score co-occurrence in the validation cohort in a later analysis, because that analysis had no HLA typing for the cohort. The classifier was reported to diagnose cytomegalovirus status with high specificity and sensitivity in both the original cohort and the validation cohort. Of the cluster scores, roughly 93% were above 0 in a later analysis, which found that TCRs clustered in the first cohort also tended to co-occur in the approximately 120 validation repertoires.

The donors belonged to the validation cohort of about 130 subjects, which was separate from the roughly 700-subject first cohort. The chain links TRBV2 with TRBJ2-5, with 15 bases matching TRBD2. Material: PBMCs. The clonotype originates from a woman aged 25 to 39 in good health and CMV-seropositive. The DNA sequence is TGTGCCAGCAATGCCGGGACTAGCGGGAGGCAAGAGACCCAGTACTTC. The encoded protein is CASNAGTSGRQETQYF. The entire variable domain, with the stretches around the CDR3 drawn from the reference TRBV2 and TRBJ2-5 proteins, is EPEVTQTPSHQVTQMGQEVILRCVPISNHLYFYWYRQILGQKVEFLVSFYNNEISEKSEIFDDQFSVERPDGSNFTLKIRSTKLEDSAMYFCASNAGTSGRQETQYFGPGTRLLVL.